Listed below are T cell receptor beta chains from one sample, sequenced in a study of post-analysis software for immune sequencing data. From the PCR reads, TCRdb called clonotypes with MiXCR, one entry per CDR3 protein. The data hold around 150,000 distinct CDR3 sequences, with 30% to 45% observed a single time. Specimen: blood, collected after autologous hematopoietic stem cell transplantation. Source of these receptors: a girl aged 10 to 17 with multiple sclerosis. CDR3s include the opening cysteine and the closing phenylalanine or tryptophan. Fields, in order: V gene, clone size, J gene, D gene, CDR3 DNA, CDR3 protein. The D gene is left open where the match is weak. Some rows have no size entry. The others give once, few or many, or a class for an expanded clone.

>TRBV6-2/TRBV6-3|few|TRBJ2-1|-
TGTGCCAGCAGATCTAAGCGCATCACGGGCTACAATGAGCAGTTCTTC
CASRSKRITGYNEQFF
>TRBV19|-|TRBJ2-7|TRBD1
TGTGCCAGTAGTAACCGGGACAGGGACGAGCAGTACTTC
CASSNRDRDEQYF
>TRBV28|-|TRBJ2-1|TRBD2
TGTGCCAGCAGTTTACAACTAGCGGGAGCTCTGAGATCGTTCTTC
CASSLQLAGALRSFF
>TRBV6-6|-|TRBJ2-7|-
TGTGCCAGCAGTTACGTTTTGGCCTACGAGCAGTACTTC
CASSYVLAYEQYF
>TRBV29-1|-|TRBJ2-3|-
TGCAGCGCAGACTGGGGGAGAGGCACAGATACGCAGTATTTT
CSADWGRGTDTQYF
>TRBV6-5|few|TRBJ1-6|TRBD1
TGTGCCAGCAGCCCGGGACAGCCAACCTTCGCTTCACCCCTCCACTTT
CASSPGQPTFASPLHF
>TRBV3-1|-|TRBJ2-3|-
TGTGCCAGCAGCCAAGGTAGGGGTCGTCCCACAGATACGCAGTATTTT
CASSQGRGRPTDTQYF
>TRBV7-9|few|TRBJ2-7|-
TGTGCCAGCAGCTTAGGGTCAGTCTCCTACGGGCAGTACTTC
CASSLGSVSYGQYF
>TRBV12-3/TRBV12-4|-|TRBJ1-1|-
TGTGCCAGCGGAACCGGACGGACGAACACTGAAGCTTTCTTT
CASGTGRTNTEAFF
>TRBV15|-|TRBJ2-3|-
TGTGCCACCACCCTAGGAGACACAGATACGCAGTATTTT
CATTLGDTDTQYF
>TRBV20-1|-|TRBJ2-5|-
TGCAGTGCTACGCAGAAAGAGACCCGGTACTTC
CSATQKETRYF
>TRBV29-1|-|TRBJ2-3|-
TGCAGCGTTGAGCTTGTCACAGATACGCAGTATTTT
CSVELVTDTQYF
>TRBV27|-|TRBJ2-1|TRBD1
TGTGCCAGCACCCCCGGGACAGGGGTCTTCAATGAGCAGTTCTTC
CASTPGTGVFNEQFF
>TRBV24-1|-|TRBJ2-3|-
TGTGCCACCAGTGATCCGGGCCGTTTTACAGATACGCAGTATTTT
CATSDPGRFTDTQYF
>TRBV15|-|TRBJ1-5|-
TGTGCCACCAGCAGAGATAGTGTTGACAGCCAGGGCAATCAGCCCCAGCATTTT
CATSRDSVDSQGNQPQHF
>TRBV4-2|many|TRBJ2-7|TRBD2
TGTGCCAGCAGCTCCCTGACTAGCGGGAGTACGTACGAGCAGTACTTC
CASSSLTSGSTYEQYF
>TRBV18|-|TRBJ1-1|-
TGTGCCAGCTCACCAATCGAGGGAGTTGCCACTGAAGCTTTCTTT
CASSPIEGVATEAFF
>TRBV6-2/TRBV6-3|few|TRBJ1-2|TRBD1
TGTGCCAGCAGTGTAACACAGGGGTATGGCTACACCTTC
CASSVTQGYGYTF
>TRBV20-1|-|TRBJ1-2|-
TGCAGTGCTGGGACTCCCAGGGAGACAGCATATGGCTACACCTTC
CSAGTPRETAYGYTF
>TRBV6-1|-|TRBJ1-6|-
TGTGCCAGCAGTGAAAGGTCTCCCTCTCAGAATTCACCCCTCCACTTT
CASSERSPSQNSPLHF
>TRBV15|-|TRBJ2-1|TRBD2
TGTGCCACCAGCAGCCCCCTACTAGCGGGAGGGAGGAATGAGCAGTTCTTC
CATSSPLLAGGRNEQFF
>TRBV20-1|-|TRBJ2-3|-
TGCAGTGCTAGAGAGTTACCAGGTACGCAGTATTTT
CSARELPGTQYF
>TRBV6-1|-|TRBJ1-5|-
TGTGCCAGCAGCTCGGGGTATCAGGCTAATCAGCCCCAGCATTTT
CASSSGYQANQPQHF
>TRBV20-1|many|TRBJ2-3|TRBD2
TGCAGTGCTCAAGACTGGTCGGGAGGCTCGACAGATACGCAGTATTTT
CSAQDWSGGSTDTQYF
>TRBV28|-|TRBJ2-5|-
TGTGCCAGCCTGGAGAGGGAGACCCAGTACTTC
CASLERETQYF
>TRBV27|-|TRBJ1-1|-
TGTGCCAGCAGTTTAGGAGAAGACACTGAAGCTTTCTTT
CASSLGEDTEAFF